The clone carrying this TCR beta chain has at least ten counts. The antigen remains undetermined. Trimming removed 5 bases from V and 4 bases from J, with 15 bases in between. The germline gives CDR1 SGHAT, CDR2 FQNNGV. The CDR3 runs to 15 residues. The data originate from a study of CD8 T cells in ankylosing spondylitis. The study's findings and limits: Characteristic of ankylosing spondylitis blood, it appeared, was a TCR beta motif comprising 7 to 9 highly homologous variants.

TCRdb reprocessed the 5' RACE reads with MiXCR, giving one entry per CDR3 protein. The sample lists roughly 250,000 distinct CDR3 sequences; around 7.8% were seen once. The sequenced sample consisted of blood, either unsorted or a sorted T cell fraction (not recorded which). The origin of this receptor is a male donor with ankylosing spondylitis or in good health (not recorded which). The V gene is TRBV11-2, the J gene TRBJ1-3, with D possibly being TRBD1 (5 bases). The DNA for the CDR3 is TGTGCCAGCAGCCCAATGCGGACAACCGGAAACACCATATATTTT. Amino acids: CASSPMRTTGNTIYF. The variable domain in full, with the rest retrieved from reference TRBV11-2 and TRBJ1-3, is EAGVAQSPRYKIIEKRQSVAFWCNPISGHATLYWYQQILGQGPKLLIQFQNNGVVDDSQLPKDRFSAERLKGVDSTLKIQPAKLEDSAVYLCASSPMRTTGNTIYFGEGSWLTVV.